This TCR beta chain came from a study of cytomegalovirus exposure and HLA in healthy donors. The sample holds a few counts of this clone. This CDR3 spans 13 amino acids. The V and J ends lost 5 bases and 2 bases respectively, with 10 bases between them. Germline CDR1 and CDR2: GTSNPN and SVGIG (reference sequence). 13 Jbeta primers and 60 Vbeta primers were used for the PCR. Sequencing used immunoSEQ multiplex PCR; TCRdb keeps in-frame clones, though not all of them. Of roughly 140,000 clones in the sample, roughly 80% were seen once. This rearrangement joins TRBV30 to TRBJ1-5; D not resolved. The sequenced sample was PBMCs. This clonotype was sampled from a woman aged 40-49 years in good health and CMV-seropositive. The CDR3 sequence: CAWGGTGNQPQHF. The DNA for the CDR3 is TGTGCCTGGGGTGGCACGGGCAATCAGCCCCAGCATTTT.